Listed below are T cell receptor beta chains from one sample, sequenced in a study of cytomegalovirus exposure and HLA in healthy donors. Measured with immunoSEQ multiplex PCR; TCRdb has only the in-frame clones, and not every one. The sample lists roughly 62,000 clones; about 81% were seen once. Sequencing was performed on PBMCs. These receptors were collected from a woman aged 25 to 39 in good health and CMV-seronegative. The CDR3 runs from the conserved cysteine through the conserved F or W. The order of the fields is clone size, D gene, J gene, V gene, CDR3 protein, CDR3 DNA. The D gene is left open where the match is weak. Some rows mark clone size as missing; the rest say once, few, many or name a class of expanded clone.

.,TRBD2,TRBJ2-1,TRBV19,CASHPLAGYNEQFF,TGTGCCTCTCATCCCCTAGCGGGCTACAATGAGCAGTTCTTC
.,TRBD1,TRBJ1-1,TRBV6-5,CASSPSGGGPTEAFF,TGTGCCAGCAGTCCCTCGGGAGGGGGCCCCACTGAAGCTTTCTTT
.,TRBD2,TRBJ2-1,TRBV19,CASSISSGAHNEQFF,TGTGCCAGTAGTATTTCTAGCGGGGCCCACAATGAGCAGTTCTTC
.,TRBD1,TRBJ1-5,TRBV25-1,CASSEAGTGGDQPQHF,TGTGCCAGCAGTGAAGCCGGGACAGGGGGGGATCAGCCCCAGCATTTT
.,TRBD1,TRBJ2-7,TRBV27,CASSPRTGIPDEQYF,TGTGCCAGCAGTCCTCGGACAGGGATACCTGACGAGCAGTACTTC
.,.,TRBJ1-1,TRBV5-6,CASSQGREAFF,TGTGCCAGCAGCCAGGGGCGAGAAGCTTTCTTT
.,.,TRBJ1-2,TRBV29-1,CSVGGTANYGYTF,TGCAGCGTAGGGGGTACCGCTAACTATGGCTACACCTTC
once,.,TRBJ2-1,TRBV19,CAIGGRGNYNEQFF,TGTGCCATCGGGGGGCGGGGGAATTACAATGAGCAGTTCTTC
.,.,TRBJ2-3,TRBV11-2,CASSFLKAELDTQYF,TGTGCCAGCAGCTTTCTTAAAGCGGAACTGGATACGCAGTATTTT
.,.,TRBJ2-1,TRBV15,CATSRALTQQFF,TGTGCCACCAGCAGGGCCTTAACACAGCAGTTCTTC
.,.,TRBJ1-1,TRBV11-2,CASSLIFEAFF,TGTGCCAGCAGCTTAATCTTCGAAGCTTTCTTT
.,.,TRBJ1-1,TRBV5-1,CASSLVNTEAFF,TGCGCCAGCAGTCTAGTGAACACTGAAGCTTTCTTT
.,.,TRBJ2-3,TRBV9,CASSTSGGSTDTQYF,TGTGCCAGCAGCACTTCAGGGGGGAGCACAGATACGCAGTATTTT
.,.,TRBJ1-2,TRBV28,CASTDTIGYTF,TGTGCCAGCACGGACACTATTGGCTACACCTTC
.,TRBD1,TRBJ2-2,TRBV6-6,CASRSTGVGELFF,TGTGCCAGCAGATCGACAGGGGTCGGGGAGCTGTTTTTT
.,TRBD1,TRBJ2-5,TRBV19,CASSMGQGRETQYF,TGTGCCAGTAGTATGGGACAGGGAAGAGAGACCCAGTACTTC
.,.,TRBJ2-3,TRBV29-1,CSVETGDTQYF,TGCAGCGTTGAAACGGGAGATACGCAGTATTTT
.,.,TRBJ2-6,TRBV9,CASLSGANVLTF,TGTGCCAGTCTATCTGGGGCCAACGTCCTGACTTTC
.,.,TRBJ2-1,TRBV29-1,CSVDCGVFF,TGCAGCGTTGACTGCGGAGTTTTCTTC
.,.,TRBJ1-5,TRBV10-1,CASSEPTAAAQPQHF,TGCGCCAGCAGTGAGCCCACGGCGGCGGCTCAGCCCCAGCATTTT
.,.,TRBJ1-3,TRBV5-5,CASSLGVWGRGNTIYF,TGTGCCAGCAGCTTAGGGGTTTGGGGCCGGGGAAACACCATATATTTT
.,.,TRBJ1-1,TRBV5-8,CASTFGGFNTEAFF,TGTGCCAGCACCTTTGGGGGGTTTAACACTGAAGCTTTCTTT
.,.,TRBJ1-4,TRBV29-1,CSVAATNEKLFF,TGCAGCGTTGCTGCAACTAATGAAAAACTGTTTTTT
few,TRBD1,TRBJ1-5,TRBV6-4,CASSDSPDRGGNQPQHF,TGTGCCAGCAGTGACTCGCCGGACAGGGGAGGCAATCAGCCCCAGCATTTT
.,TRBD1,TRBJ1-5,TRBV7-9,CASSLAGQGQGQPQHF,TGTGCCAGCAGCTTAGCAGGACAGGGACAAGGGCAGCCCCAGCATTTT
.,.,TRBJ2-7,TRBV7-9,CASREDSPYEQYF,TGTGCCAGTCGGGAGGACAGCCCCTACGAGCAGTACTTC
.,.,TRBJ1-2,TRBV19,CASSRMAGGDGYTF,TGTGCCAGTAGTCGAATGGCTGGGGGCGATGGCTACACCTTC
.,TRBD2,TRBJ2-7,TRBV10-2,CASSESLAGSYEQYF,TGCGCCAGCAGTGAGTCTCTAGCGGGAAGCTACGAGCAGTACTTC
.,.,TRBJ2-7,TRBV6-1,CASRALLGGGSEQYF,TGTGCCAGCAGGGCCCTGTTGGGAGGGGGTTCCGAGCAGTACTTC
.,.,TRBJ1-3,TRBV13,CASSLDPGNTIYF,TGTGCCAGCAGCTTAGATCCAGGAAACACCATATATTTT
.,TRBD1,TRBJ1-2,TRBV27,CASSLTGEGYTF,TGTGCCAGCAGTTTGACAGGGGAAGGCTACACCTTC
few,TRBD1,TRBJ1-2,TRBV6-5,CASSLDQGALGYTF,TGTGCCAGCAGTTTAGACCAGGGGGCGCTGGGCTACACCTTC
.,.,TRBJ2-5,TRBV7-9,CASSLVPAQETQYF,TGTGCCAGCAGCTTAGTTCCAGCGCAAGAGACCCAGTACTTC
.,TRBD1,TRBJ2-5,TRBV7-9,CASSRGQGVGETQYF,TGTGCCAGCAGCCGGGGACAGGGTGTAGGAGAGACCCAGTACTTC
.,TRBD1,TRBJ2-1,TRBV18,CASSPGTERNNEQFF,TGTGCCAGCTCCCCCGGGACAGAGAGAAACAATGAGCAGTTCTTC
few,TRBD1,TRBJ1-4,TRBV7-2,CASSLGRTGIEKLFF,TGTGCCAGCAGCTTAGGGAGGACAGGGATAGAAAAACTGTTTTTT
.,TRBD2,TRBJ2-1,TRBV29-1,CSVVIGAGVSYNEQFF,TGCAGCGTTGTGATCGGAGCGGGAGTGAGCTACAATGAGCAGTTCTTC
.,TRBD2,TRBJ2-1,TRBV9,CASSVSAGSYNEQFF,TGTGCCAGCAGCGTTTCAGCGGGATCCTACAATGAGCAGTTCTTC
.,TRBD1,TRBJ1-3,TRBV19,CASPGTEGNTIYF,TGTGCCAGTCCCGGGACAGAAGGAAACACCATATATTTT
.,.,TRBJ2-6,TRBV19,CASSIDKWGFSGANVLTF,TGTGCCAGTAGTATAGATAAGTGGGGCTTCTCTGGGGCCAACGTCCTGACTTTC
.,.,TRBJ2-4,TRBV19,CASSIILRDSIQYF,TGTGCCAGTAGCATTATCCTCAGGGATAGCATTCAGTACTTC
.,.,TRBJ1-1,TRBV12-5,CASGLDPGDYLLMNTEAFF,TGTGCTAGTGGTTTGGACCCCGGGGACTACCTTCTCATGAACACTGAAGCTTTCTTT
.,TRBD2,TRBJ2-7,TRBV5-1,CASSLGFSGAPYEQYF,TGCGCCAGCAGCTTGGGGTTTAGCGGGGCCCCCTACGAGCAGTACTTC
.,.,TRBJ2-3,TRBV10-3,CAISETRLDTQYF,TGTGCCATCAGTGAGACTAGGCTGGATACGCAGTATTTT
.,TRBD1,TRBJ2-3,TRBV5-4,CASSMDRGRPDTQYF,TGTGCCAGCAGCATGGACAGGGGGCGCCCAGATACGCAGTATTTT
.,.,TRBJ1-3,TRBV6-5,CASSLAGFSGNTIYF,TGTGCCAGCAGTTTAGCGGGATTCTCTGGAAACACCATATATTTT
few,TRBD2,TRBJ2-2,TRBV7-2,CASSINGGAHHAGELFF,TGTGCCAGCAGCATTAACGGGGGGGCCCATCATGCCGGGGAGCTGTTTTTT
.,.,TRBJ2-1,TRBV7-8,CASSLDGRTRSYNEQFF,TGTGCCAGCAGCTTAGATGGCCGGACTCGATCCTACAATGAGCAGTTCTTC
.,.,TRBJ1-5,TRBV28,CASNTGRNNQPQHF,TGTGCCAGCAACACAGGACGGAACAATCAGCCCCAGCATTTT